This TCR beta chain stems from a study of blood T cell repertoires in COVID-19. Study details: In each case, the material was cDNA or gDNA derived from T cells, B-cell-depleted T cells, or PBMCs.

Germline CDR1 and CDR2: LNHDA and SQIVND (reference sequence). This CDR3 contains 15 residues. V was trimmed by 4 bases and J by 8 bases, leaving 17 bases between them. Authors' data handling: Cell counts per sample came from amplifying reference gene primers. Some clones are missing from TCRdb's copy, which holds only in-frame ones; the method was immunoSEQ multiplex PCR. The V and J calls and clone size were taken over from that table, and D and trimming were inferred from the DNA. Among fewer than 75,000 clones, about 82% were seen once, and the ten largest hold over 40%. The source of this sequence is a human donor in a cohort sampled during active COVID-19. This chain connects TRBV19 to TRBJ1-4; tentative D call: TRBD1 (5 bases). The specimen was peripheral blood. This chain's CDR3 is CASSRRGRENEKLFF. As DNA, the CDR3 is TGTGCCAGTAGTAGGCGGGGCAGGGAAAACGAAAAACTGTTTTTT.